This T cell receptor (beta chain) was recorded in a study of cytomegalovirus exposure and HLA in healthy donors. Study observations and caveats: Usually a TCR sequence was rare, but some public TCRs were found in many donors. The study put around 180 TCR beta chains on its list as cytomegalovirus-associated.

The CDR3 sequence is 15 residues long. Germline values: CDR1 ENHRY, CDR2 SYGVKD. J gave up 3 bases and V 3 bases, and 4 bases lay outside the gene matches. Comment on this clone: Its antigen is unidentified.

The PCR contained 60 Vbeta and 13 Jbeta primers. TCRdb's table, derived via immunoSEQ multiplex PCR, lists solely in-frame clones and lacks some. Here the sample spans about 130,000 clones, 80% being singletons. The source is a man aged 40-49 years in good health and CMV-seronegative. The material sequenced was PBMCs. The chain links TRBV10-3 to TRBJ2-7, with TRBD1 matching over 11 bases. CDR3 DNA sequence: TGTGCCATCAGTGACCCCGGGACAGGGGGCTACGAGCAGTACTTC. Its translation: CAISDPGTGGYEQYF.